The 9 T cell receptor beta chains in this list originate from one sample, sequenced in a study of cytomegalovirus exposure and HLA in healthy donors. PCR amplification relied on 60 Vbeta primers (plus 13 Jbeta primers). The data were produced by immunoSEQ multiplex PCR, yet TCRdb's version contains in-frame clones alone and is incomplete. The table has about 180,000 clones, around 80% seen once; the top ten hold more than 1%. Sequencing was carried out using PBMCs. Receptors were obtained from a boy aged 2 to 10 in good health and CMV-seronegative.

The rearrangement links TRBV10-1 to TRBJ2-1; 14 bases match TRBD2. CDR1 is WNHNN and CDR2 is SYGVQD in the germline V gene (reference sequence). J gave up 8 bases and V 0 bases, and 12 bases lay outside the gene matches. The CDR3 extends over 19 amino acids. CDR3 residues: CASSESPGLAGEVVDEQFF. The CDR3 DNA is TGCGCCAGCAGTGAGTCCCCGGGACTAGCGGGAGAAGTTGTAGATGAGCAGTTCTTC.

The V gene is TRBV5-6, the J gene TRBJ2-7; 8 bases are a match to TRBD1. Germline V gene sequence: CDR1 SGHDT, CDR2 YYEEEE. The CDR3 runs to 14 residues. The J segment lost 4 bases and the V segment lost 0 bases, leaving 3 bases of the junction unmatched. The CDR3 is CASSLADRGYEQYF. The CDR3 nucleotides are TGTGCCAGCAGCTTGGCCGACAGGGGATACGAGCAGTACTTC.

V and J are TRBV11-1 and TRBJ2-1, with D tentatively TRBD2 (6 bases). Germline assignment: CDR1 SGHAT and CDR2 FQDESV (reference sequence). V was pared by 0 bases and J by 3 bases, with 12 bases between. This CDR3 is 16 amino acids long. The chain's CDR3 is CASSLAQLGLYNEQFF. In nucleotides, the CDR3 is TGTGCCAGCAGCTTAGCGCAACTGGGACTCTACAATGAGCAGTTCTTC. The entire variable domain, with the rest obtained from reference TRBV11-1 and TRBJ2-1, is as follows: EAEVAQSPRYKITEKSQAVAFWCDPISGHATLYWYRQILGQGPELLVQFQDESVVDDSQLPKDRFSAERLKGVDSTLKIQPAELGDSAMYLCASSLAQLGLYNEQFFGPGTRLTVL.

V and J are TRBV9 and TRBJ2-3; 11 bases agree with TRBD2. The CDR3 totals 16 residues. J was trimmed by 6 bases and V by 3 bases; bases with no gene match: 9. The germline CDR1 and CDR2 sequences are SGDLS and YYNGEE. Here the CDR3 reads CASSDALAGDMDTQYF. The CDR3 DNA follows: TGTGCCAGCAGCGACGCACTAGCGGGAGATATGGATACGCAGTATTTT.

This sequence joins TRBV7-9 and TRBJ1-1; D might be TRBD1 (6 bases). V gave up 2 bases and J gave up 5 bases, with 12 bases separating them. The CDR3 totals 14 residues. The germline V gene has CDR1 SEHNR and CDR2 FQNEAQ (reference sequence). For the CDR3, the DNA is TGTGCCAGCAGCTTAACTCCAGGGGAGACTGAAGCTTTCTTT. It encodes CASSLTPGETEAFF.

This clone was recorded only once. This chain uses TRBV27 with TRBJ2-1, with 8 positions matching TRBD1. The CDR3 is made up of 11 amino acids. J lost 12 bases, V lost 4 bases, and 2 bases had no gene match. Per germline, CDR1 MNHEY and CDR2 SMNVEV (reference sequence). CDR3 sequence: CASSSDRAQFF. The DNA for the CDR3 is TGTGCCAGCAGTTCGGACAGGGCGCAGTTCTTC.

The chain carries TRBV5-1 and TRBJ2-3; TRBD2 aligns across 12 bases. Trimming took 4 bases from V and 6 from J; bases not matched to a gene: 9. Germline assignment: CDR1 SGHRS and CDR2 YFSETQ. There are 16 residues in the CDR3. Written as DNA, the CDR3 is TGCGCCAGCAGCGCCTCGACTAGCGGGGGCGGGGATACGCAGTATTTT. Encoded protein: CASSASTSGGGDTQYF.

The gene calls are TRBV5-1 and TRBJ1-6; 9 bases agree with TRBD1. V lost 0 bases, J lost 10 bases, and 5 bases stayed unmatched. The CDR3 has 15 amino acids. Germline CDR1 is SGHRS and CDR2 is YFSETQ. This CDR3 is CASSLERTGVSPLHF. DNA of the CDR3: TGCGCCAGCAGCTTGGAGAGGACAGGGGTCTCACCCCTCCACTTT.

V and J are TRBV29-1 and TRBJ2-1, with 7 bases lining up with TRBD1. The CDR3 has 14 residues. The trim removed 5 bases at V and 4 bases at J, leaving 8 bases unmatched. Germline CDR1 SQVTM, CDR2 ANQGSEA. In DNA form, the CDR3 reads TGCAGCGTTCACGGGACAGAAGTATACAATGAGCAGTTCTTC. Its protein is CSVHGTEVYNEQFF.